This TCR beta chain was documented in a study of T cell responses to AZD1222 COVID-19 vaccine (dated by TCRdb to the early 2020s). About the study as a whole: AZD1222 recipients given second doses at about 4 weeks or at about 12 weeks were pooled, since spike-specific TCR depth and breadth were not found to differ between the two schedules. A total of 230 to 250 trial participants underwent TCR sequencing, of whom some 200 had received two doses of AZD1222 and about 26 had received two doses of the MenACWY control vaccine. Enrollment into the trials was organized by age into subgroups of 18-55, 56-69 and 70-plus years, and those subgroups contained about 150, 27 and 61 TCR-sequenced participants, respectively. The full study reports these points: Reportedly, almost half of the unique spike-specific TCRs recognized epitopes lying outside the regions that are mutated in the B.1.351 and B.1.1.7 variants. Participants were mostly white British and included more females than males, and it was suggested by the authors that clonal diversity may have been underestimated. No day 14 peak-response samples were available, so repertoires were characterized only after the peak T cell response. Conclusions about previously exposed vaccinees are limited because only a handful of AZD1222 recipients were SARS-CoV-2 seropositive at baseline. In the small 56-69-year group, the increase in depth fell short of significance, most likely because of low power. After two AZD1222 doses, both the breadth and the depth of spike-specific TCRs were significantly higher than at day 0 and than in MenACWY recipients. The vaccine-associated CD4 TCRs covered the entire spike protein, and the dominant responses fell in regions 160-218 and 743-854.

CDR1 is given as LGHDT and CDR2 as YNNKEL, both from the germline V gene (reference sequence). The germline ends are 14 bases apart after V is trimmed by 5 bases and J by 3 bases. The CDR3 goes from the cysteine to the phenylalanine over 16 residues. Only the CDR3 DNA stays, 48 bases, in frame from base 1. The CDR3 regions of human TCRbeta chains were analyzed by immunosequencing. Per the original workflow: Repertoire TCRs were matched against a reference library of SARS-CoV-2-specific TCRs generated with the MIRA antigen-specificity platform. Breadth meant the fraction of unique TCRs that were SARS-CoV-2-associated, whereas depth meant the fraction of total T cells that were SARS-CoV-2-associated. Each spike-specific TCR was assigned to its reactive spike region and to a CD4 or CD8 class using the MIRA data. Log10-transformed breadth and depth values were compared by one-way ANOVA with Sidak's multiple comparisons tests. TCRdb took this table from immuneACCESS and kept in-frame rearrangements with V and J called. Such tables lack part of the clones; where checked against another copy, unresolved V genes explain under half of the gap, and the rest is unexplained. D and trimming were read from the DNA, whereas the V and J calls and clone size are those reported in that table. In all, the sample holds about 190,000 clones, and approximately 92% of those were seen once. The top ten clonotypes cover 1% to 1.5% of the sample.

Per the publication, the time point label means: baseline before first vaccination. Samples from vaccinated people were obtained from the UK trials COV001 and COV002, which included a single-blind randomized controlled phase 2/3 trial of AZD1222 (ChAdOx1 nCoV-19) in healthy adults. For TCRbeta chain sequencing, PBMC samples from trial participants were taken at day 0 and at day 28 after the second dose. On this clone: The specificity of this receptor is unknown. Base qualities were left out, and no much larger clone turns up one base away.

This specimen was peripheral blood, taken on day 0 of AZD1222 vaccination. This receptor was obtained from an adult in good health. Here the chain combines TRBV3-1 (or the pseudogene TRBV3-2) and TRBJ1-6, with no D gene named confidently. The DNA sequence is as follows: TGTGCCAGCAGCTCCGCCCGAGGCCGCTATAATTCACCCCTCCACTTT. It is translated as CASSSARGRYNSPLHF.